A selection of T cell receptor beta chains follows, all from one sample in a study of Ad26.COV2.S vaccination and SARS-CoV-2 variants. Using immunoSEQ multiplex PCR, the repertoire was profiled, and TCRdb retains in-frame clones only, with some absent. The sample shows under 150,000 clones, about nine tenths of them seen only once. The specimen comprised peripheral blood, sampled after recovery from COVID-19. The source of these receptors is a human donor who had recovered from COVID-19. Each CDR3 is given with its conserved first and last residue. The order of the fields is clone size, V gene, D gene, J gene, CDR3 protein, CDR3 DNA. The D gene is left open where the match is weak. Clone size is stated in some rows and not others, as once, few, many or a class when expanded.

>.|TRBV6-5|TRBD1|TRBJ2-7
CASSYSTWTGGNEQYF
TGTGCCAGCAGTTACTCGACCTGGACAGGGGGTAACGAGCAGTACTTC
>.|TRBV7-7|.|TRBJ2-7
CASSLYKGSSYEQYF
TGTGCTAGCAGCTTATATAAAGGATCCTCCTACGAGCAGTACTTC
>few|TRBV20-1|.|TRBJ1-1
CSAWSRTEAFF
TGCAGTGCTTGGTCCCGGACTGAAGCTTTCTTT
>few|TRBV4-1|TRBD1|TRBJ1-4
CASSQDDRVGEKLFF
TGCGCCAGCAGCCAAGACGACAGGGTGGGGGAAAAACTGTTTTTT
>.|TRBV4-1|.|TRBJ1-1
CASRRGSSTEAFF
TGCGCCAGCCGACGGGGGTCGAGCACTGAAGCTTTCTTT
>.|TRBV6-5|.|TRBJ2-1
CASSFRGSEQFF
TGTGCCAGCAGTTTCCGGGGGAGTGAGCAGTTCTTC
>few|TRBV6-5|.|TRBJ2-7
CASSYDRSYEQYF
TGTGCCAGCAGTTACGACAGGTCCTACGAGCAGTACTTC
>once|TRBV3-1/TRBV3-2|TRBD1|TRBJ1-2
CASSRQGVGGYTF
TGTGCCAGCAGCCGACAGGGGGTTGGTGGCTACACCTTC
>.|TRBV7-2|.|TRBJ2-5
CASSKGGEAGLYQETQYF
TGTGCCAGCAGCAAGGGGGGTGAGGCGGGGCTGTACCAAGAGACCCAGTACTTC
>.|TRBV7-2|TRBD1|TRBJ2-1
CASSLAAGGNEQFF
TGTGCCAGCAGCTTAGCGGCAGGGGGCAATGAGCAGTTCTTC
>.|TRBV28|TRBD1|TRBJ1-1
CASRSGTGDTEAFF
TGTGCCAGCAGATCCGGGACAGGGGACACTGAAGCTTTCTTT
>.|TRBV6-5|.|TRBJ2-7
CASSYSGGGEQYF
TGTGCCAGCAGTTACTCGGGGGGCGGGGAGCAGTACTTC
>.|TRBV21-1|.|TRBJ2-3
CASSKHGVCTDTQYF
TGTGCCAGCAGCAAACATGGGGTATGCACAGATACGCAGTATTTT
>.|TRBV6-5|.|TRBJ1-4
CASSYHPTGYNEKLFF
TGTGCCAGCAGTTATCATCCGACAGGCTATAATGAAAAACTGTTTTTT
>.|TRBV27|TRBD1|TRBJ1-2
CASTWAAGGTYGYTF
TGTGCCAGCACCTGGGCCGCAGGGGGCACCTATGGCTACACCTTC
>.|TRBV5-4|TRBD1|TRBJ1-6
CASSFSGQGNSPLHF
TGTGCCAGCAGCTTCTCCGGACAGGGTAATTCACCCCTCCACTTT
>.|TRBV7-2|.|TRBJ1-6
CASSLGPEGSPLHF
TGTGCCAGCAGCTTAGGCCCTGAGGGTTCACCCCTCCACTTT
>.|TRBV19|.|TRBJ1-1
CASSIDGVPTEAFF
TGTGCCAGTAGTATAGATGGGGTCCCCACTGAAGCTTTCTTT
>.|TRBV30|.|TRBJ2-1
CAWSVLANGEQFF
TGTGCCTGGAGTGTACTAGCTAATGGTGAGCAGTTCTTC
>few|TRBV2|.|TRBJ1-1
CASMADSQNTEAFF
TGTGCCAGCATGGCAGACAGTCAGAACACTGAAGCTTTCTTT
>.|TRBV5-1|.|TRBJ2-5
CASSFNRHQETQYF
TGCGCCAGCAGCTTCAACAGGCACCAAGAGACCCAGTACTTC
>.|TRBV28|.|TRBJ1-2
CASSLPYSQINYGYTF
TGTGCCAGCAGTTTACCTTACAGTCAGATTAACTATGGCTACACCTTC
>.|TRBV28|TRBD1|TRBJ2-7
CASRRWTGSSYEQYF
TGTGCCAGCAGGCGATGGACAGGGAGCTCCTACGAGCAGTACTTC
>.|TRBV10-3|TRBD1|TRBJ1-2
CAINQGQGVVYTF
TGTGCCATCAACCAAGGACAGGGGGTCGTCTACACCTTC
>.|TRBV27|TRBD2|TRBJ2-1
CASRDLRTSGGLSEQFF
TGTGCCAGCAGAGACCTTCGGACTAGCGGGGGGCTTAGTGAGCAGTTCTTC
>.|TRBV3-1/TRBV3-2|.|TRBJ1-1
CASSHVQLTEAFF
TGTGCCAGCAGCCATGTCCAACTCACTGAAGCTTTCTTT
>.|TRBV7-6|TRBD2|TRBJ2-3
CASSLVRGGGDTQYF
TGTGCCAGCAGCTTAGTCCGGGGGGGCGGAGATACGCAGTATTTT
>.|TRBV25-1|.|TRBJ2-1
CASSGVTSGYNEQFF
TGTGCCAGCAGTGGCGTGACATCGGGATACAATGAGCAGTTCTTC
>.|TRBV14|.|TRBJ2-5
CASSQGLFETQYF
TGTGCCAGCAGCCAGGGTTTGTTCGAGACCCAGTACTTC
>few|TRBV4-1|TRBD1|TRBJ1-4
CASSLGQTNEKLFF
TGCGCCAGCAGCCTGGGACAGACTAATGAAAAACTGTTTTTT
>.|TRBV5-1|.|TRBJ2-7
CASSLLGGSGYEQYF
TGCGCCAGCAGCTTGTTGGGAGGTTCAGGATACGAGCAGTACTTC
>.|TRBV5-6|.|TRBJ1-2
CASSLWAGRYGYTF
TGTGCCAGCAGCTTGTGGGCAGGCCGCTATGGCTACACCTTC
>.|TRBV7-2|.|TRBJ2-7
CASSPRTRTTYEQYF
TGTGCCAGCAGTCCCCGGACTCGAACAACCTACGAGCAGTACTTC
>.|TRBV7-9|TRBD1|TRBJ2-6
CASSDKTGGANVLTF
TGTGCCAGCAGCGACAAGACAGGGGGGGCCAACGTCCTGACTTTC
>.|TRBV5-1|TRBD1|TRBJ1-4
CASSLGDSGEKLFF
TGCGCCAGCAGCTTGGGGGACAGCGGTGAAAAACTGTTTTTT
>.|TRBV5-1|TRBD1|TRBJ1-1
CASSLGTGNAEAFF
TGCGCCAGCAGCCTGGGGACAGGGAACGCTGAAGCTTTCTTT
>.|TRBV7-9|.|TRBJ1-1
CASSLTMNTEAFF
TGTGCCAGCAGCTTAACGATGAACACTGAAGCTTTCTTT
>.|TRBV7-9|TRBD1|TRBJ2-1
CASSQSNSGQGYNEQFF
TGTGCCAGCAGCCAGTCAAATTCTGGACAGGGGTACAATGAGCAGTTCTTC
>.|TRBV19|.|TRBJ2-7
CASRGPGTESSYEQYF
TGTGCCAGTAGGGGGCCAGGGACCGAGAGCTCCTACGAGCAGTACTTC
>.|TRBV3-1/TRBV3-2|.|TRBJ1-4
CASKRLGTNEKLFF
TGTGCCAGCAAACGATTAGGGACTAATGAAAAACTGTTTTTT
>.|TRBV7-2|.|TRBJ1-3
CASRIQGYSGNTIYF
TGTGCCAGCAGGATACAGGGCTACTCTGGAAACACCATATATTTT
>.|TRBV2|TRBD2|TRBJ2-3
CASNAGGLDTQYF
TGTGCCAGCAATGCGGGGGGGCTGGATACGCAGTATTTT
>.|TRBV9|.|TRBJ1-4
CASSVSSGTNEKLFF
TGTGCCAGCAGCGTAAGTTCAGGGACTAATGAAAAACTGTTTTTT
>.|TRBV11-3|.|TRBJ1-2
CASSLMVWQGNGYTF
TGTGCCAGCAGCTTAATGGTTTGGCAGGGGAATGGCTACACCTTC
>.|TRBV18|TRBD1|TRBJ1-6
CASSPGTVDNSPLHF
TGTGCCAGCTCACCTGGGACAGTGGATAATTCACCCCTCCACTTT
>few|TRBV5-1|.|TRBJ1-3
CASSFWVNSGNTIYF
TGCGCCAGCAGCTTTTGGGTTAACTCTGGAAACACCATATATTTT
>.|TRBV5-4|TRBD1|TRBJ1-2
CASSFSRGREGYTF
TGTGCCAGCAGCTTCAGCAGGGGGCGCGAGGGCTACACCTTC
>.|TRBV24-1|TRBD1|TRBJ2-7
CATSLRTGDEQYF
TGTGCCACCAGTCTTCGGACAGGGGACGAGCAGTACTTC
>.|TRBV28|.|TRBJ1-4
CASRGVTNEKLFF
TGTGCCTCGAGGGGGGTAACTAATGAAAAACTGTTTTTT
>.|TRBV3-1/TRBV3-2|.|TRBJ1-3
CASKRASGNTIYF
TGTGCCAGCAAAAGAGCCTCTGGAAACACCATATATTTT
>.|TRBV28|.|TRBJ2-7
CASGGGQASGRYEQYF
TGTGCCAGCGGAGGAGGACAGGCTAGCGGGCGATACGAGCAGTACTTC
>.|TRBV29-1|.|TRBJ1-2
CSVERGYTF
TGCAGCGTTGAAAGGGGCTACACCTTC
>.|TRBV7-8|TRBD1|TRBJ1-2
CASSVQTGGPFYTF
TGTGCCAGCAGCGTCCAGACAGGGGGCCCCTTCTACACCTTC
>once|TRBV18|.|TRBJ1-1
CASSSSLRDTEAFF
TGTGCCAGCTCGTCCTCTCTTAGGGACACTGAAGCTTTCTTT